This TCR beta chain was captured by sequencing in a study of blood T cell repertoires in COVID-19. About the study: Spain, Italy and the United States supplied samples that represented acute and convalescent COVID-19. T cells, B-cell-depleted T cells, or PBMCs provided the cDNA or gDNA that served as material.

Methods used by the authors: Nucleated cell counts were estimated from reference gene primer amplification. Libraries were prepared by immunoSEQ multiplex PCR; TCRdb keeps only in-frame clonotypes and omits some of them. That table supplies the V and J calls and clone size; D and trimming were determined from the DNA. The sample shows 45,000 to 65,000 clones, roughly nine tenths of them seen only once. Between the trimmed V and J ends, which lost 1 base and 6 bases, there was a span of 15 bases. Germline V gene sequence: CDR1 SGHTA, CDR2 FQGNSA. There are 15 residues in the CDR3. The TCR comes from an older man with active or convalescent COVID-19. The sequencing input was peripheral blood. V usage is TRBV7-2 and J usage is TRBJ1-1, with a tentative D call TRBD1 (5 bases). The CDR3 DNA reads as TGTGCCAGCAGCTTAGAAGGTCTCCCGGGGGCTGAAGCTTTCTTT. Its protein is CASSLEGLPGAEAFF. The full variable domain, rest sourced from reference TRBV7-2 and TRBJ1-1, is GAGVSQSPSNKVTEKGKDVELRCDPISGHTALYWYRQSLGQGLEFLIYFQGNSAPDKSGLPSDRFSAERTGGSVSTLTIQRTQQEDSAVYLCASSLEGLPGAEAFFGQGTRLTVV.